This T cell receptor beta chain appears in the sequencing data of a study of OX40 agonist ivuxolimab in advanced cancers. Looking at the study overall: Recorded diagnoses for dose-escalation patients were hepatocellular carcinoma, melanoma, renal cell or head and neck cancer. Study-level points and caveats: Among the lowest peripheral clonal expansion occurred in 0.1-3.0 mg/kg partial responders.

Clones were read by immunoSEQ multiplex PCR, and TCRdb kept only the in-frame ones, dropping some. The table records approximately 100,000 clones, less than 95% of them present only once. J gave up 1 base and V 4 bases, and 12 bases lay outside the gene matches. The length of the CDR3 is 18 residues. Germline V CDR1 and CDR2: SGHDT, YYEEEE. As to this clone: As yet, its antigen is unknown.

The timepoints at which blood was sampled were baseline, cycle 4 day 1, and cycle 7 day 1. This receptor was identified in an adult with an advanced solid tumor such as melanoma, head and neck, liver or kidney cancer. The material was CD4+ or CD8+ T cells sorted from blood, obtained in a trial of the OX40 agonist ivuxolimab. This sequence joins TRBV5-6 and TRBJ1-4; 8 bases map to TRBD1. The CDR3 DNA reads as TGTGCCAGCAGCCCGGACCTCGGACAGGGACTAACTAATGAAAAACTGTTTTTT. This codes for CASSPDLGQGLTNEKLFF. Complete variable domain (other parts from reference TRBV5-6 and TRBJ1-4): DAGVTQSPTHLIKTRGQQVTLRCSPKSGHDTVSWYQQALGQGPQFIFQYYEEEERQRGNFPDRFSGHQFPNYSSELNVNALLLGDSALYLCASSPDLGQGLTNEKLFFGSGTQLSVL.